One and the same sample provided the 23 T cell receptor beta chains below, sequenced in a study of T cell responses to AZD1222 COVID-19 vaccine. The table came from immunoSEQ multiplex PCR; TCRdb's copy has only in-frame clones and leaves some out. This table holds 150,000 to 200,000 clones, approximately 90% found once. The material was peripheral blood, obtained 28 days after the second dose of the MenACWY control vaccine. Source of these receptors: an adult who received the MenACWY meningococcal vaccine as a control.

The chain recombines TRBV3-1 (or the pseudogene TRBV3-2) with TRBJ1-2, with 7 positions matching TRBD1. The J segment lost 3 bases and the V segment lost 1 base, leaving 5 bases of the junction unmatched. This CDR3 region has 15 residues. Germline V gene data show CDR1 as LGHDT and CDR2 as YNNKEL (reference sequence). CDR3: CASSQASGGDYGYTF. The CDR3 bases are TGTGCCAGCAGCCAAGCGTCAGGGGGGGACTATGGCTACACCTTC.

This chain uses TRBV24-1 with TRBJ1-5, with unresolved D. This CDR3 has 16 amino acids. Germline V lookup: CDR1 KGHDR, CDR2 SFDVKD. The V end lost 4 bases, the J end lost 4 bases, and 16 bases lay between the germline ends. CDR3 DNA sequence: TGTGCCACCAGTGACGCAGTATCAGGAGGGAATCAGCCCCAGCATTTT. It specifies CATSDAVSGGNQPQHF.

The chain couples TRBV6-2 or TRBV6-3 to TRBJ2-5; D might be TRBD1 (5 bases). This CDR3 contains 14 residues. Trimming took off 2 bases at V and 2 bases at J, with 9 bases between the two ends. Germline V gene data show CDR1 as MNHEY and CDR2 as SVGEGT. The CDR3 protein is CASSYPTVQETQYF. The CDR3 bases are TGTGCCAGCAGTTACCCGACAGTTCAAGAGACCCAGTACTTC.

This chain joins TRBV28 and TRBJ2-6, with TRBD2 matching 8 bases. V was clipped by 1 base and J by 0 bases; unmatched bases: 5. Germline values: CDR1 MDHEN, CDR2 SYDVKM. The CDR3 is 18 residues long. The CDR3 coding sequence is TGTGCCAGCAGTTTATCGGGAGGGTCCTACTCTGGGGCCAACGTCCTGACTTTC. It translates to CASSLSGGSYSGANVLTF. The full variable domain, with the rest looked up from reference TRBV28 and TRBJ2-6, is DVKVTQSSRYLVKRTGEKVFLECVQDMDHENMFWYRQDPGLGLRLIYFSYDVKMKEKGDIPEGYSVSREKKERFSLILESASTNQTSMYLCASSLSGGSYSGANVLTFGAGSRLTVL.

This chain joins TRBV2 and TRBJ1-2; maybe TRBD1 (5 bases). Germline V CDR1 and CDR2: SNHLY, FYNNEI. V was pared by 4 bases and J by 0 bases, with 12 bases between. This CDR3 region has 15 residues. CDR3 bases: TGTGCCAGCAGTGGGGGGGAGATCCCTAACTATGGCTACACCTTC. It is translated as CASSGGEIPNYGYTF.

The V gene is TRBV5-1, the J gene TRBJ2-2; D may be TRBD2 (5 bases). The CDR3 consists of 13 residues. The ends were cut back, 4 bases at V and 6 bases at J, with 10 bases in the middle. Germline CDR1 SGHRS, CDR2 YFSETQ. The CDR3 protein is CASSRGSAGELFF. As DNA, the CDR3 is TGCGCCAGCAGCCGGGGTTCGGCCGGGGAGCTGTTTTTT. The full variable domain, its missing parts supplied by reference TRBV5-1 and TRBJ2-2, is KAGVTQTPRYLIKTRGQQVTLSCSPISGHRSVSWYQQTPGQGLQFLFEYFSETQRNKGNFPGRFSGRQFSNSRSEMNVSTLELGDSALYLCASSRGSAGELFFGEGSRLTVL.

This chain uses TRBV4-3 with TRBJ1-4; the D is unclear. In germline, CDR1 is LGHNA, CDR2 YSLEER. The CDR3 length is 15 residues. Trimming cost V 1 base and J 5 bases, with 11 bases left between them. The chain's CDR3 is CASSQGAQMNEKLFF. In DNA form, the CDR3 reads TGCGCCAGCAGCCAAGGAGCACAGATGAATGAAAAACTGTTTTTT.

The rearrangement links TRBV28 to TRBJ1-2; the D gene is possibly TRBD1 (5 bases). The V gene's germline CDR1 is MDHEN and CDR2 SYDVKM. The CDR3 is 12 amino acids. Deletions cut 9 bases from V and 7 bases from J, with 15 bases between. The CDR3 spells CASTGTWTGYTF. The DNA for the CDR3 is TGTGCCAGTACCGGGACGTGGACTGGCTACACCTTC.

The chain couples TRBV28 to TRBJ1-2, with TRBD1 as a possible D gene (5 bases). Trimming cost V 5 bases and J 6 bases, with 10 bases left between them. The germline V gene encodes CDR1 MDHEN and CDR2 SYDVKM. The CDR3 runs to 12 residues. The CDR3 DNA sequence: TGTGCCAGCAGTCTAGAAGGGGATGGCTACACCTTC. Translation: CASSLEGDGYTF.

For this clone: The same CDR3 is also encoded by other DNA sequences in this sample. The rearrangement links TRBV30 to TRBJ1-5; 7 positions agree with TRBD1. The CDR3 is 14 residues long. Looked up from germline, CDR1 is GTSNPN and CDR2 is SVGIG (reference sequence). Germline trimming cut 0 bases from V and 6 bases from J; bases unmatched to any gene: 5. The CDR3 sequence is CAWSVQGSGQPQHF. The CDR3 DNA reads as TGTGCCTGGAGTGTACAGGGGTCCGGTCAGCCCCAGCATTTT.

The chain is built from TRBV6-2 or TRBV6-3 and TRBJ2-6, with TRBD2 as a possible D gene (5 bases). This CDR3 is 14 amino acids long. Deletions cut 4 bases from V and 4 bases from J, with 8 bases between. The V gene's germline CDR1 is MNHEY and CDR2 SVGEGT. The CDR3 loop reads CASSSSGGANVLTF. Written as DNA, the CDR3 is TGTGCCAGCAGTTCAAGCGGCGGGGCCAACGTCCTGACTTTC.

Only one count was recorded for this clone. The V and J genes are TRBV18 and TRBJ2-5; D is ambiguous. CDR1 is KGHSH and CDR2 is LQKENI in the germline V gene. V lost 0 bases and J 5 bases, leaving 10 bases between the germline ends. The CDR3 covers 14 residues. CDR3 loop: CASSPPSQMETQYF. The CDR3 DNA follows: TGTGCCAGCTCACCACCGTCCCAGATGGAGACCCAGTACTTC.

CDR3 in DNA: TGTGCCACCAGCACCGAGAGGGGGGCGGAGCTGTTTTTT. Protein sequence: CATSTERGAELFF. The rearrangement uses TRBV15 and TRBJ2-2; D could derive from TRBD1 or TRBD2 (6 bases each). V lost 4 bases and J lost 10, with 13 bases in between. Germline V gene sequence: CDR1 LNHNV, CDR2 YYDKDF (reference sequence). This CDR3 comprises 13 residues. The whole variable domain, filled in from reference TRBV15 and TRBJ2-2, reads DAMVIQNPRYQVTQFGKPVTLSCSQTLNHNVMYWYQQKSSQAPKLLFHYYDKDFNNEADTPDNFQSRRPNTSFCFLDIRSPGLGDTAMYLCATSTERGAELFFGEGSRLTVL.

J is TRBJ2-3 and V is TRBV5-4; perhaps TRBD1 as D (5 bases). Germline lookup yields CDR1 SGHNT and CDR2 YYREEE (reference sequence). Between the trimmed V and J ends, which lost 3 bases and 5 bases, there was a span of 10 bases. The CDR3 is made up of 13 amino acids. This CDR3 reads CASSSLDRDTQYF. In nucleotides, the CDR3 is TGTGCCAGCAGCTCACTTGACAGAGATACGCAGTATTTT.

V gene TRBV7-9 combines with J gene TRBJ2-7; D is undetermined. Germline CDR1 is SEHNR and CDR2 is FQNEAQ (reference sequence). The V gene lost 4 bases and the J gene lost 4 bases, with 14 bases spanning the gap. CDR3 length: 14 amino acids. For the CDR3, the DNA is TGTGCCAGCAGCTCCCCAACAGTATCTTACGAGCAGTACTTC. It yields the protein CASSSPTVSYEQYF. Supplemented by reference TRBV7-9 and TRBJ2-7, the full variable domain reads DTGVSQNPRHKITKRGQNVTFRCDPISEHNRLYWYRQTLGQGPEFLTYFQNEAQLEKSRLLSDRFSAERPKGSFSTLEIQRTEQGDSAMYLCASSSPTVSYEQYFGPGTRLTVT.

The V gene is TRBV5-1, the J gene TRBJ2-3; D possibly uses TRBD1 or TRBD2 (5 bases each). Trimming removed 7 bases from V and 4 bases from J, with 13 bases in between. The germline gives CDR1 SGHRS, CDR2 YFSETQ. CDR3 length equals 13 residues. The CDR3 coding sequence is TGCGCCAGCGCCCCGGGGCTCTCAGATACGCAGTATTTT. Translation: CASAPGLSDTQYF. The full variable domain, completed using reference TRBV5-1 and TRBJ2-3, is KAGVTQTPRYLIKTRGQQVTLSCSPISGHRSVSWYQQTPGQGLQFLFEYFSETQRNKGNFPGRFSGRQFSNSRSEMNVSTLELGDSALYLCASAPGLSDTQYFGPGTRLTVL.

This clone was observed a single time. The rearrangement uses TRBV10-3 and TRBJ2-7; D remains unclear. The V end lost 3 bases, the J end lost 1 base, and 7 bases lay between the germline ends. The CDR3 loop spans 13 amino acids. Germline V gene data show CDR1 as ENHRY and CDR2 as SYGVKD. The CDR3 is CAISDGPSYEQYF. CDR3 nucleotide sequence: TGTGCCATCAGTGATGGACCGTCCTACGAGCAGTACTTC.

This chain's CDR3 is CASTLLSSGNTIYF. Written as DNA, the CDR3 is TGTGCCAGTACCTTGCTGAGCTCTGGAAACACCATATATTTT. The V gene is TRBV19, the J gene TRBJ1-3, with D hard to call. Trimming took off 7 bases at V and 0 bases at J, with 10 bases between the two ends. Germline CDR1 LNHDA, CDR2 SQIVND (reference sequence). This CDR3 is built from 14 residues.

V usage is TRBV20-1 and J usage is TRBJ1-5; the D is unclear. The CDR3 runs 14 residues. Germline-derived CDR1 and CDR2 are DFQATT and SNEGSKA (reference sequence). Trimming pared 3 bases from V and 1 base from J, leaving 10 bases between. CDR3 coding DNA: TGCAGTGCTAGTGACCAGCGGAGCAATCAGCCCCAGCATTTT. Its protein is CSASDQRSNQPQHF.

Concerning this clone: Other DNA sequences in this sample translate to the same CDR3. The chain employs TRBV7-2 and TRBJ2-7; D may correspond to TRBD1 or TRBD2 (5 bases each). Deletions cut 4 bases from V and 0 bases from J, with 10 bases between. Germline V CDR1 and CDR2: SGHTA, FQGNSA. This CDR3 is 14 amino acids long. The CDR3 spells CASSWDRSSYEQYF. In DNA, the CDR3 is TGTGCCAGCAGCTGGGACCGGAGCTCCTACGAGCAGTACTTC.

The chain links TRBV30 to TRBJ1-5; D is unclear. The CDR3 has 13 amino acids. Trimming stripped 4 bases from V and 1 base from J, with 8 bases between. The germline V gene encodes CDR1 GTSNPN and CDR2 SVGIG (reference sequence). The CDR3 DNA is TGTGCCTGGACGGGTGGGAGCAATCAGCCCCAGCATTTT. This encodes CAWTGGSNQPQHF.

This chain joins TRBV6-5 and TRBJ2-7, with 11 bases that match TRBD2. The CDR3 loop spans 15 amino acids. Germline V lookup: CDR1 MNHEY, CDR2 SVGAGI. Unmatched junction bases numbered 8, after V lost 6 bases and J lost 4 bases. In nucleotides, the CDR3 is TGTGCCAGCAGCCCCCGACTAGCGGGACTTTACGAGCAGTACTTC. It translates to CASSPRLAGLYEQYF.

The chain recombines TRBV5-1 with TRBJ1-2; tentatively, D is TRBD1 (5 bases). The CDR3 loop spans 15 amino acids. Looked up from germline, CDR1 is SGHRS and CDR2 is YFSETQ. V lost 4 bases to trimming and J lost 2 bases, with 15 bases between them. The CDR3 reads CASSPMTEHNYGYTF. CDR3 DNA sequence: TGCGCCAGCAGCCCAATGACAGAGCACAACTATGGCTACACCTTC.